This TCR beta chain is drawn from a study of blood T cell repertoires in COVID-19. The wider study: T cells, B-cell-depleted T cells, or PBMCs provided the cDNA or gDNA that served as material.

In the authors' methods: Nucleated cell number was recorded as an estimate derived from reference gene primer amplification. This table comes from immunoSEQ multiplex PCR, and its TCRdb copy is limited to in-frame clones, with some not included. V and J calls plus clone size are reproduced from that table; the DNA served to infer D and trimming. The sample carries about 200,000 clones, 84% recorded once. Self-reported history from a screening survey and questionnaire set each donor's cohort. CDR3 size: 15 residues. Germline V gives CDR1 SGHAT, CDR2 FQNNGV. Trimming shortened V by 1 base and J by 2 bases, and 10 bases separated the two germline ends.

V and J are TRBV11-2 and TRBJ2-3; D perhaps matches TRBD1 (6 bases). Material: PBMCs or T cells enriched from blood (not recorded which). This clonotype was sampled from a man between 35 and 55 years old who had recovered from COVID-19. Here the CDR3 DNA reads TGTGCCAGCAGCTTAGGACAGGATTACACAGATACGCAGTATTTT. Protein: CASSLGQDYTDTQYF.